This entry lists 26 T cell receptor beta chains sequenced from one sample in a study of shared clonotypes between healthy human individuals. Libraries were prepared by immunoSEQ multiplex PCR; TCRdb keeps only in-frame clonotypes and omits some of them. Of about 500,000 clones in the sample, 77% were seen once. The sample was PBMCs. The receptors here all came from a woman aged 40 to 55 in good health. Some clones in this sample may be carry-over from other donors' samples.

V gene TRBV19 combines with J gene TRBJ1-3, with a possible D match to TRBD1 (5 bases). The CDR3 consists of 15 residues. The ends were cut back, 7 bases at V and 2 bases at J, with 15 bases in the middle. Germline CDR1 reads LNHDA; CDR2 reads SQIVND (reference sequence). The CDR3 region has the DNA TGTGCCAGTACCCAACGACAGAAACCTGGAAACACCATATATTTT. Its translation is CASTQRQKPGNTIYF.

This clone occurred a few times. This chain connects TRBV5-4 to TRBJ2-7; D is possibly TRBD1 or TRBD2 (5 bases each). Germline V gene sequence: CDR1 SGHNT, CDR2 YYREEE (reference sequence). The V end was cut by 4 bases, the J end by 5 bases, with 19 bases between. This CDR3 region has 15 residues. CDR3 nucleotides: TGTGCCAGCAGCCCTCGGGACGGTAACATCAACGAGCAGTACTTC. It specifies CASSPRDGNINEQYF.

This clone was counted once. V is TRBV5-4 and J is TRBJ1-1; D call uncertain. Germline V CDR1 and CDR2: SGHNT, YYREEE (reference sequence). Trimming removed 7 bases from V and 1 base from J, with 11 bases in between. The CDR3 loop spans 13 amino acids. The CDR3 DNA sequence: TGTGCCAGCCGTCGCCACGAGAACACTGAAGCTTTCTTT. Translating it yields CASRRHENTEAFF.

The chain has TRBV30 and TRBJ1-1; D is unresolved. CDR1 is GTSNPN, CDR2 SVGIG, per germline (reference sequence). This CDR3 is 16 amino acids long. The V end was cut by 1 base, the J end by 0 bases, with 15 bases between. CDR3 residues: CAWSGGLFGLNTEAFF. The CDR3 DNA sequence: TGTGCCTGGAGTGGAGGACTGTTTGGGTTGAACACTGAAGCTTTCTTT.

The rearrangement uses TRBV29-1 and TRBJ1-1, with unresolved D. The germline V gene has CDR1 SQVTM and CDR2 ANQGSEA. V was clipped by 3 bases and J by 5 bases, with 13 bases between them. The CDR3 runs to 13 residues. CDR3 region: CSVEGKRETEAFF. The DNA of the CDR3 is TGCAGCGTTGAGGGAAAACGGGAGACTGAAGCTTTCTTT.

On this clone: Since a much larger clone is just one base distant, this may be a read error. In the same sample, other DNA sequences code for this CDR3. V usage is TRBV7-9 and J usage is TRBJ2-3; D ambiguous. The CDR3 runs 13 residues. Germline-derived CDR1 and CDR2 are SEHNR and FQNEAQ (reference sequence). Trimming cost V 4 bases and J 6 bases, with 11 bases left between them. CDR3 in DNA: TGTGCCAGCAGCTCCCGAGGCCCCGATACGCAGTATTTT. This translates into CASSSRGPDTQYF.

Of note for this clone: This likely reflects a read error, since a far larger clone is one base away. The chain joins TRBV4-2 to TRBJ2-5, with TRBD2 identical over 14 bases. The CDR3 spans 17 residues. Germline V gene lookup returns CDR1 LGHNA and CDR2 YNFKEQ. Germline trimming cut 4 bases from V and 3 bases from J; bases unmatched to any gene: 7. CDR3 DNA: TGTGCCAGCAGCCCGCGACTAGCGGGAGGGACGGAAGAGACCCAGTACTTC. Its translation is CASSPRLAGGTEETQYF.

The count of this clone is one. The J gene is TRBJ1-4, the V gene TRBV30, with D perhaps matching TRBD1 (6 bases). Trimming stripped 4 bases from V and 8 bases from J, with 17 bases between. Germline V CDR1 and CDR2: GTSNPN, SVGIG (reference sequence). The CDR3 extends over 14 amino acids. The CDR3 loop reads CAWNPQGGSEKLFF. As DNA, the CDR3 is TGTGCCTGGAATCCTCAAGGGGGGAGCGAAAAACTGTTTTTT.

This clone was counted a single time. The chain employs TRBV27 and TRBJ1-2; TRBD1 aligns across 7 bases. V shed 4 bases, J shed 8 bases, and the junction held 13 bases outside the gene matches. CDR3 length equals 15 residues. Germline assignment: CDR1 MNHEY and CDR2 SMNVEV (reference sequence). Here the CDR3 DNA reads TGTGCCAGCAGTTCCATTACAGGGGTTCGAGGAGGCTACACCTTC. It codes for CASSSITGVRGGYTF.

J is TRBJ2-1 and V is TRBV15; 10 nucleotides match TRBD2. The germline CDR1 and CDR2 sequences are LNHNV and YYDKDF (reference sequence). CDR3 size: 15 residues. After removal of 5 bases from V and 9 bases from J, the junction contained 10 bases not matched to a gene. CDR3 nucleotides: TGTGCCACCAGCCTCCGACTAGCGGGCGAGGGTGAGCAGTTCTTC. This codes for CATSLRLAGEGEQFF.

Note on this clone: One base separates it from a far larger clone, so it is likely a read error. This chain links TRBV10-3 with TRBJ1-1; 8 bases agree with TRBD1. Looked up from germline, CDR1 is ENHRY and CDR2 is SYGVKD. This CDR3 comprises 14 residues. For the CDR3, the DNA is TGTGCCATCAGTGGGGACAGGACGAACACTGAAGCTTCCTTT. This translates into CAISGDRTNTEASF.

The V call is TRBV18, the J call TRBJ2-3; tentatively, D is TRBD2 (6 bases). The length of the CDR3 is 17 residues. Trimming removed 0 bases at V and 1 base at J, with 14 bases between. From germline, CDR1 is KGHSH and CDR2 LQKENI. Here the CDR3 DNA reads TGTGCCAGCTCACCACCCCCGGTTGCTAGCGGCACAGATACGCAGTATTTT. It is translated as CASSPPPVASGTDTQYF.

V usage is TRBV27 and J usage is TRBJ2-3; D is perhaps TRBD1 (6 bases). CDR1 is MNHEY and CDR2 is SMNVEV in the germline V gene (reference sequence). The CDR3 runs 15 residues. V shed 5 bases and J shed 1 base, with 13 bases lying between them. CDR3 DNA sequence: TGTGCCAGCAGTCAACACCGGACAGGCACAGATACGCAGTATTTT. The encoded protein is CASSQHRTGTDTQYF.

Concerning this clone itself: The same CDR3 is also encoded by other DNA sequences in this sample. The chain is built from TRBV5-1 and TRBJ2-1; 11 nucleotides line up with TRBD2. The CDR3 extends over 16 amino acids. V lost 3 bases and J lost 6; bases outside the gene matches: 8. The germline V gene encodes CDR1 SGHRS and CDR2 YFSETQ. The CDR3 is CASSSERLAGGNEQFF. The CDR3 bases are TGCGCCAGCAGCTCCGAACGGCTAGCGGGAGGCAATGAGCAGTTCTTC.

The count of this clone is one. The rearrangement links TRBV28 to TRBJ2-5; TRBD2 agrees at 12 bases. CDR3 length: 15 amino acids. Germline CDR1 reads MDHEN; CDR2 reads SYDVKM. With 6 bases clipped from V and 5 bases from J, the junction kept 7 bases outside the gene matches. This CDR3 is CASSSSGRAMETQYF. The CDR3 DNA is TGTGCCAGCAGCTCTAGCGGGAGGGCAATGGAGACCCAGTACTTC. Full variable domain (missing parts from reference TRBV28 and TRBJ2-5): DVKVTQSSRYLVKRTGEKVFLECVQDMDHENMFWYRQDPGLGLRLIYFSYDVKMKEKGDIPEGYSVSREKKERFSLILESASTNQTSMYLCASSSSGRAMETQYFGPGTRLLVL.

The chain is built from TRBV5-1 and TRBJ2-7; 8 nucleotides match TRBD2. This CDR3 is 15 amino acids long. V gave up 4 bases and J gave up 4 bases; unmatched junction bases: 10. Germline V gives CDR1 SGHRS, CDR2 YFSETQ. The CDR3 sequence: CASSASSGTVYEQYF. CDR3 bases: TGCGCCAGCAGCGCAAGTAGCGGGACTGTATACGAGCAGTACTTC.

The chain couples TRBV7-8 to TRBJ1-2, with 7 bases matching TRBD1. After removal of 5 bases from V and 6 bases from J, the junction contained 6 bases not matched to a gene. CDR1 SGHVS and CDR2 FQNEAQ come from the germline V gene. This CDR3 region has 13 residues. The CDR3 bases are TGTGCCAGCAGCGACGGGACAGTCGATGGCTACACCTTC. This translates into CASSDGTVDGYTF.

The genes are TRBV7-2 and TRBJ2-7, with 7 positions matching TRBD2. V lost 5 bases to trimming and J lost 3 bases; unmatched junction nucleotides: 13. CDR1 and CDR2 from the germline V gene are SGHTA and FQGNSA. The CDR3 runs to 16 residues. CDR3 amino acids: CASSRLGREFNYEQYF. As DNA, the CDR3 is TGTGCCAGCAGCCGTCTGGGGCGGGAGTTTAACTACGAGCAGTACTTC. The full variable domain, in which reference TRBV7-2 and TRBJ2-7 provide the parts outside the CDR3, is GAGVSQSPSNKVTEKGKDVELRCDPISGHTALYWYRQSLGQGLEFLIYFQGNSAPDKSGLPSDRFSAERTGGSVSTLTIQRTQQEDSAVYLCASSRLGREFNYEQYFGPGTRLTVT.

The chain has TRBV5-1 and TRBJ2-3; weak D call: TRBD1 (5 bases). Trimming pared 4 bases from V and 2 bases from J, leaving 14 bases between. The CDR3 contains 15 residues. CDR1 and CDR2 from the germline V gene are SGHRS and YFSETQ. The CDR3 is CASSPAGQVTDTQYF. CDR3 sequence (DNA): TGCGCCAGCAGCCCTGCCGGACAAGTCACAGATACGCAGTATTTT.

This clone was picked up many times. For the CDR3, the DNA is TGCAGCGTCACAGGGACAGGGGGCCAGAGGTGGGAAGAGCAGTACTTC. It codes for CSVTGTGGQRWEEQYF. The chain employs TRBV29-1 and TRBJ2-7, with 12 bases that match TRBD1. The ends lost 6 bases at V and 7 bases at J; junction bases unmatched: 16. The CDR3 has 16 residues. Germline lookup yields CDR1 SQVTM and CDR2 ANQGSEA.

Turning to this clone: A far larger clone is off by one base, so a read error is likely. The J gene is TRBJ2-5, the V gene TRBV11-1; 12 nucleotides match TRBD2. Germline V gives CDR1 SGHAT, CDR2 FQDESV (reference sequence). This CDR3 spans 15 amino acids. V shed 5 bases and J 3 bases; nucleotides not matched to a gene: 4. CDR3: CASSPRLAGEETQYF. Here the CDR3 DNA reads TGTGCCAGCAGCCCCCGACTAGCGGGAGAAGAGACCCAGTACTTC.

V usage is TRBV29-1 and J usage is TRBJ1-3; D gene ambiguous. Per germline, CDR1 SQVTM and CDR2 ANQGSEA. V was clipped by 7 bases and J by 0 bases, with 7 bases between them. The CDR3 runs 12 residues. The CDR3 is CSGATSGNTIYF. CDR3 sequence (DNA): TGCAGCGGGGCCACCTCTGGAAACACCATATATTTT.

This clone showed up just a few times. The rearrangement uses TRBV5-1 and TRBJ2-1, with 7 positions matching TRBD1. This CDR3 has 15 residues. From germline, CDR1 is SGHRS and CDR2 YFSETQ. V lost 5 bases and J lost 1; bases outside the gene matches: 6. This chain's CDR3 is CASRPGTDSYNEQFF. CDR3 nucleotides: TGCGCCAGCAGGCCCGGGACAGATTCCTACAATGAGCAGTTCTTC.

Notes on this clone: Distinct nucleotide sequences in the sample also encode this CDR3. V and J are TRBV6-1 and TRBJ2-1; D remains unclear. The germline V gene has CDR1 MNHNS and CDR2 SASEGT. V dropped 8 bases and J dropped 5 bases, with 4 bases sitting between them. The CDR3 spans 10 residues. The CDR3 here is CASADNEQFF. CDR3 nucleotides: TGTGCCAGCGCAGACAATGAGCAGTTCTTC.

Turning to this clone: Additional DNA sequences in this sample encode the identical CDR3. The chain uses TRBV5-1 and TRBJ2-7; TRBD2 is a possible D gene (6 bases). This CDR3 is built from 14 residues. Deletions cut 3 bases from V and 0 bases from J, with 10 bases between. CDR1 SGHRS and CDR2 YFSETQ come from the germline V gene. CDR3 amino acids: CASSSGRGSYEQYF. In DNA, the CDR3 is TGCGCCAGCAGCTCAGGGCGGGGCTCCTACGAGCAGTACTTC.

This clone was seen once. The rearrangement links TRBV10-3 to TRBJ1-1; D is undetermined. There are 12 residues in the CDR3. V lost 4 bases and J lost 8, with 11 bases in between. Germline V gives CDR1 ENHRY, CDR2 SYGVKD. Here the CDR3 DNA reads TGTGCCATCAGTGGGGTTCCGGGCGAAGCTTTCTTT. It yields the protein CAISGVPGEAFF.